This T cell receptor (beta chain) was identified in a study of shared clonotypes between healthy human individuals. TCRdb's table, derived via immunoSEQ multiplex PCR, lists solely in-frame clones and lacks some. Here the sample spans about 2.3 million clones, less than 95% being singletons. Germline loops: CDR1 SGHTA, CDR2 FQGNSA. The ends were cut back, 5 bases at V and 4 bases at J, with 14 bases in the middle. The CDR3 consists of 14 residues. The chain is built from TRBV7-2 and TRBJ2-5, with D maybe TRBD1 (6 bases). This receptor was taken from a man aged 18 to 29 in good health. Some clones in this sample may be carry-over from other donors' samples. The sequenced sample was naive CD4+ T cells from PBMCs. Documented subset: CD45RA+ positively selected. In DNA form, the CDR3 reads TGTGCCAGCAGCCACGGACAGTATCGAGAGACCCAGTACTTC. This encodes CASSHGQYRETQYF.